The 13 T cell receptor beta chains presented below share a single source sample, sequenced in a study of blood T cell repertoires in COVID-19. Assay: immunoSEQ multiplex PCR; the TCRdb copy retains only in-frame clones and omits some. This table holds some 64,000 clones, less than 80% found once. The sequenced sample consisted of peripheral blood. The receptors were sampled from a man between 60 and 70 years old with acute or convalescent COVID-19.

CDR3 loop: CASSVATSGYEQYF. As DNA, the CDR3 is TGTGCCAGCAGCGTAGCTACGTCCGGCTACGAGCAGTACTTC. V and J are TRBV9 and TRBJ2-7, with D uncertain. The CDR3 runs to 14 residues. CDR1 SGDLS and CDR2 YYNGEE come from the germline V gene. V was cut by 0 bases and J by 3 bases, with 10 bases left in between.

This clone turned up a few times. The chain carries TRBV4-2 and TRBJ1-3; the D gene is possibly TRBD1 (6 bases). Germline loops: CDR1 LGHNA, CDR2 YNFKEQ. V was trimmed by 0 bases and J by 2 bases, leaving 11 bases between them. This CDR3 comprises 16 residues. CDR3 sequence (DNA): TGTGCCAGCAGCCAAGACGGGAGGACAGCTGGAAACACCATATATTTT. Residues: CASSQDGRTAGNTIYF.

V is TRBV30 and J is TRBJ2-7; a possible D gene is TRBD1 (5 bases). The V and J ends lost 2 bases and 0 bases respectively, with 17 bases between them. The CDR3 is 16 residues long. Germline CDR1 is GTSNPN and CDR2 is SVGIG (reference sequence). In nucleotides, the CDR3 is TGTGCCTGGAGTCCTTCCAGGGTAGCTTACTCCTACGAGCAGTACTTC. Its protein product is CAWSPSRVAYSYEQYF. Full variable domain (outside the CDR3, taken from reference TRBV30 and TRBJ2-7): SQTIHQWPATLVQPVGSPLSLECTVEGTSNPNLYWYRQAAGRGLQLLFYSVGIGQISSEVPQNLSASRPQDRQFILSSKKLLLSDSGFYLCAWSPSRVAYSYEQYFGPGTRLTVT.

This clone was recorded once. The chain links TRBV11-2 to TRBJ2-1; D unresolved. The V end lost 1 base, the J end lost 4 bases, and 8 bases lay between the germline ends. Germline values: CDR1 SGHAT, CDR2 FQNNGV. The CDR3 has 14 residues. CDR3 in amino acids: CASSLGAVYNEQFF. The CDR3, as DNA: TGTGCCAGCAGCTTAGGCGCGGTGTACAATGAGCAGTTCTTC.

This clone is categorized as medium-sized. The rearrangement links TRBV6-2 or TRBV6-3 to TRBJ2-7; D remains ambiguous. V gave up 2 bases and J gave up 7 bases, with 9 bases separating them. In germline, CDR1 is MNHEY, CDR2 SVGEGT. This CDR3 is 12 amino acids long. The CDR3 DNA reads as TGTGCCAGCAGTTACCCCCCTGTGGAGCAGTACTTC. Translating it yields CASSYPPVEQYF.

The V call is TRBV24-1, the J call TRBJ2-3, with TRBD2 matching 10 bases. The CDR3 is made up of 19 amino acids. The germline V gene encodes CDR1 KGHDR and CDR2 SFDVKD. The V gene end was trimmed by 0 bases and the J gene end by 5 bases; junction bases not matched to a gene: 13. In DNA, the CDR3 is TGTGCCACCAGTGATTTGACTTCTCGGGCTAGCGGGAGACAAGATACGCAGTATTTT. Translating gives CATSDLTSRASGRQDTQYF.

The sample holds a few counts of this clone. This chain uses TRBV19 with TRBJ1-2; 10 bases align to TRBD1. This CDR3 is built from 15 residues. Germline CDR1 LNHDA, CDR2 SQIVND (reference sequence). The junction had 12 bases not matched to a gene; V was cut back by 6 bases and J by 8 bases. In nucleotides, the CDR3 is TGTGCCAGTAGCAGTAGAAGACAGGGGGCTGACGGCTACACCTTC. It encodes CASSSRRQGADGYTF. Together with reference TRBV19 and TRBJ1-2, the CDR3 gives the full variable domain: DGGITQSPKYLFRKEGQNVTLSCEQNLNHDAMYWYRQDPGQGLRLIYYSQIVNDFQKGDIAEGYSVSREKKESFPLTVTSAQKNPTAFYLCASSSRRQGADGYTFGSGTRLTVV.

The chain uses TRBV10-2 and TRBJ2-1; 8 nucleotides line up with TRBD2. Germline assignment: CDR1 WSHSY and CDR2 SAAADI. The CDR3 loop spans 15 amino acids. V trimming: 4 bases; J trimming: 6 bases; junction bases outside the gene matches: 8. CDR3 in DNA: TGCGCCAGCAGTGGGATCGGGAGGGGCGCCAATGAGCAGTTCTTC. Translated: CASSGIGRGANEQFF.

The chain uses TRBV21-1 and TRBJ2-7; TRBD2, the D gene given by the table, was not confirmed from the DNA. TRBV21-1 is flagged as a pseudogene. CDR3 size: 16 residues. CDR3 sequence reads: CASSKSGGGRIDEQYF. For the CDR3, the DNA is TGTGCCAGCAGCAAAAGTGGGGGCGGGAGGATCGACGAGCAGTACTTC.

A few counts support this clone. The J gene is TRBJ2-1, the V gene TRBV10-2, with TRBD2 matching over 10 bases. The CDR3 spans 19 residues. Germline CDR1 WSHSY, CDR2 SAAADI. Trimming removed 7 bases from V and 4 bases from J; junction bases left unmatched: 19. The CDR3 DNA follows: TGCGCCAGCACCCCCGGGTGGGCTAGCGGGAGTGAGCAGTACAATGAGCAGTTCTTC. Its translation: CASTPGWASGSEQYNEQFF.

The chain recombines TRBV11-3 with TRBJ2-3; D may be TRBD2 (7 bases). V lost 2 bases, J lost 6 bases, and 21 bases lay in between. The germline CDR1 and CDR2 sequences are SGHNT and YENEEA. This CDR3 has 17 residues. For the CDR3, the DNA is TGTGCCAGCAGCTTACTATCGAGGGAGGGGGGTACGGATACGCAGTATTTT. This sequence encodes CASSLLSREGGTDTQYF.

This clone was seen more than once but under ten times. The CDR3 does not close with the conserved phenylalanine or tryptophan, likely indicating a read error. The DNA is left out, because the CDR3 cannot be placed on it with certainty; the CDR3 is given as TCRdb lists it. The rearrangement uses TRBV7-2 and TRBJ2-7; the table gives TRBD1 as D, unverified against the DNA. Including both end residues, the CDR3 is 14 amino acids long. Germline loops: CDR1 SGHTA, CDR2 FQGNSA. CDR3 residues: CASSSPGQGPARQL.

CDR3 coding DNA: TGTGCCAGCAGCCAGGACAGGGGGCGCGGTAATGAGCAGTTCTTC. This sequence encodes CASSQDRGRGNEQFF. J is TRBJ2-1 and V is TRBV11-3, with 11 bases matching TRBD1. After removal of 5 bases from V and 7 bases from J, the junction contained 7 bases not matched to a gene. Germline V gene sequence: CDR1 SGHNT, CDR2 YENEEA. The CDR3 is made up of 15 amino acids. Combining the CDR3 with reference TRBV11-3 and TRBJ2-1 gives the whole variable domain EAGVVQSPRYKIIEKKQPVAFWCNPISGHNTLYWYLQNLGQGPELLIRYENEEAVDDSQLPKDRFSAERLKGVDSTLKIQPAELGDSAVYLCASSQDRGRGNEQFFGPGTRLTVL.